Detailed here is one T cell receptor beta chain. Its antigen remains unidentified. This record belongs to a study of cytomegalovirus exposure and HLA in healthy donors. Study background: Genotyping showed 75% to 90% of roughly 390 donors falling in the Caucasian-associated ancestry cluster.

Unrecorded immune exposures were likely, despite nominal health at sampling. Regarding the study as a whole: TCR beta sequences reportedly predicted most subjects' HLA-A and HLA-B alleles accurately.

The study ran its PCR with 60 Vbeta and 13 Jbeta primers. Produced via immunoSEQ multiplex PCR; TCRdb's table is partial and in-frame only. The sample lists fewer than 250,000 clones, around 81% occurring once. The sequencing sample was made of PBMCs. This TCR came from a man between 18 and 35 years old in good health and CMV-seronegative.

The CDR3 region is CASSKTTGYEQYF. The CDR3 DNA is TGTGCCAGCAGCAAGACAACAGGGTACGAGCAGTACTTC. The gene calls are TRBV5-6 and TRBJ2-5; maybe TRBD1 (6 bases). The DNA end favors TRBJ2-7, so the J call may be wrong. Per the germline V gene, CDR1 is SGHDT and CDR2 is YYEEEE. The CDR3 is 13 residues long.